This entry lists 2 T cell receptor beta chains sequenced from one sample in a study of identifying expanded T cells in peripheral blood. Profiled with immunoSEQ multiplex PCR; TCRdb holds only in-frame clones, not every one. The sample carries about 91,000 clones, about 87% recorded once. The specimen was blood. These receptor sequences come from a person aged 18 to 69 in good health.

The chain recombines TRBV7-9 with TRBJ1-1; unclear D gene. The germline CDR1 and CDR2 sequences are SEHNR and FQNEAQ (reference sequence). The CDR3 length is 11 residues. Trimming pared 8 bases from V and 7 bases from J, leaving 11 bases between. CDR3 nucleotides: TGTGCCAGCCGGTTTGACGGTGAAGCTTTCTTT. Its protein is CASRFDGEAFF.

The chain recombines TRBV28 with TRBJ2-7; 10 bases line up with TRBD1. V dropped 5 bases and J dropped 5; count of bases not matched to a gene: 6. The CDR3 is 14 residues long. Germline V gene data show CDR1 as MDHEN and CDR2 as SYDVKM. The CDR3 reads CASSILGQGNEQYF. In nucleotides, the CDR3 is TGTGCCAGCAGTATCCTGGGACAGGGGAACGAGCAGTACTTC.